These 12 T cell receptor beta chains share one sample of origin, sequenced in a study of PD-1 blockade in classical Hodgkin lymphoma. As to time point: cycle 4 day 1 (C4D1), after less than seven weeks of nivolumab. Each and every patient relapsed after autologous stem cell transplantation, and patients got differing brentuximab vedotin exposure. Clones were read by immunoSEQ multiplex PCR, and TCRdb kept only the in-frame ones, dropping some. This table has around 50,000 clones, approximately 76% appearing once. The material sequenced was peripheral blood mononuclear cells (PBMCs), taken before the fourth cycle of nivolumab. Receptors originate from a human donor with classical Hodgkin lymphoma.

This chain connects TRBV19 to TRBJ1-5, with TRBD1 identical over 8 bases. This CDR3 region has 15 residues. J was trimmed by 6 bases and V by 3 bases; bases with no gene match: 7. CDR1 and CDR2 (germline): LNHDA, SQIVND (reference sequence). This CDR3 is CASSIFPDRVQPQHF. The CDR3 DNA is TGTGCCAGTAGTATCTTTCCGGACAGGGTTCAGCCCCAGCATTTT.

This sequence joins TRBV11-2 and TRBJ2-5; D perhaps matches TRBD2 (5 bases). CDR3 size: 14 residues. The ends were cut back, 5 bases at V and 5 bases at J, with 15 bases in the middle. The germline V gene has CDR1 SGHAT and CDR2 FQNNGV. CDR3 residues: CASSPRSGGETQYF. The DNA for the CDR3 is TGTGCCAGCAGCCCCCGGTCGGGCGGGGAGACCCAGTACTTC.

The chain links TRBV14 to TRBJ2-3; possible D gene TRBD1, 5 bases. Trimming cost V 6 bases and J 7 bases, with 11 bases left between them. Germline V gene lookup returns CDR1 SGHDN and CDR2 FVKESK. The CDR3 runs to 12 residues. The chain's CDR3 is CASSGAQYTQYF. In DNA, the CDR3 is TGTGCCAGCAGTGGGGCGCAATATACGCAGTATTTT.

CDR3 nucleotide sequence: TGCGCCAGCAGCTTTTCGGATGGGAGTACTGAAGCTTTCTTT. This codes for CASSFSDGSTEAFF. V and J are TRBV5-1 and TRBJ1-1; no clear D gene. Trimming stripped 2 bases from V and 5 bases from J, with 13 bases between. This CDR3 comprises 14 residues. Germline V CDR1 and CDR2: SGHRS, YFSETQ.

The chain combines TRBV9 with TRBJ2-7; D call uncertain. The CDR3 covers 10 residues. Germline V lookup: CDR1 SGDLS, CDR2 YYNGEE. The V end was cut by 5 bases, the J end by 3 bases, with 3 bases between. CDR3 in DNA: TGTGCCAGCAGTGACTACGAGCAGTACTTC. This translates into CASSDYEQYF.

The chain recombines TRBV5-5 with TRBJ2-7, with D hard to call. The CDR3 is 14 amino acids. V lost 5 bases and J 1 base, leaving 13 bases between the germline ends. Germline V lookup: CDR1 SGHKS, CDR2 YYEKEE (reference sequence). CDR3 amino acids: CASSIHAESYEQYF. The CDR3, as DNA: TGTGCCAGCAGTATACATGCGGAATCCTACGAGCAGTACTTC.

This chain uses TRBV28 with TRBJ2-5, with 9 bases identical to TRBD1. Germline assignment: CDR1 MDHEN and CDR2 SYDVKM. The CDR3 length is 15 residues. The V segment lost 3 bases and the J segment 3 bases; nucleotides outside the gene matches: 5. CDR3 loop: CASSFFGDREETQYF. CDR3 in DNA: TGTGCCAGCAGTTTCTTTGGGGACAGGGAAGAGACCCAGTACTTC.

The chain combines TRBV6-1 with TRBJ2-2; 10 bases agree with TRBD2. With 5 bases clipped from V and 4 bases from J, the junction kept 4 bases outside the gene matches. Germline lookup yields CDR1 MNHNS and CDR2 SASEGT. The CDR3 covers 15 residues. The CDR3 here is CASSRAGGATGELFF. The CDR3 DNA reads as TGTGCCAGCAGTAGAGCGGGAGGGGCCACCGGGGAGCTGTTTTTT.

The chain joins TRBV29-1 to TRBJ1-2; 8 bases align to TRBD1. Germline V CDR1 and CDR2: SQVTM, ANQGSEA. The CDR3 contains 15 residues. The V gene end was trimmed by 7 bases and the J gene end by 5 bases; junction bases not matched to a gene: 15. This chain's CDR3 is CSATIWTGYRYGYTF. The CDR3, as DNA: TGCAGCGCCACAATCTGGACAGGGTATCGGTATGGCTACACCTTC.

The sample holds a few counts of this clone. This sequence joins TRBV19 and TRBJ1-5, with 9 bases matching TRBD1. CDR3 size: 15 residues. Germline V CDR1 and CDR2: LNHDA, SQIVND (reference sequence). Trimming cost V 5 bases and J 2 bases; bases outside gene matches: 4. The CDR3 nucleotides are TGTGCCAGTAGTGGGACAGGGCGGCGCAATCAGCCCCAGCATTTT. Translating it yields CASSGTGRRNQPQHF.

The chain employs TRBV29-1 and TRBJ2-2, with D perhaps TRBD1 (6 bases). The germline V and J ends were trimmed by 2 bases and 8 bases, with 9 bases remaining between them. The CDR3 consists of 12 residues. CDR1 is SQVTM and CDR2 is ANQGSEA in the germline V gene. The CDR3 DNA reads as TGCAGCGTTGAACCCGGGACAGGGGAGCTGTTTTTT. Its translation: CSVEPGTGELFF.

A few counts support this clone. The chain links TRBV19 to TRBJ2-7; D gene uncertain. Germline lookup yields CDR1 LNHDA and CDR2 SQIVND (reference sequence). This CDR3 has 14 amino acids. V lost 1 base and J lost 3, with 10 bases in between. The CDR3 spells CASSIAGFLYEQYF. The CDR3 DNA is TGTGCCAGTAGTATAGCCGGGTTCCTCTACGAGCAGTACTTC.